This TCR beta chain came from a study of regulatory T cells in long-lasting Graves disease. As for time point: newly diagnosed GD, antithyroid drugs for less than 3 months. PBMCs were the source of the RNA used for TCR sequencing. Those enrolled as patients came out of an endocrinology department in Xi'an, China. Overall study results and limits: Among persistent patients, a larger number of public clonotypes were shared (about 3,000) than among newly diagnosed patients (around 980).

This clonotype has more than one count but fewer than ten. Its target is not known. To make TCR beta libraries, researchers used iRepertoire HTBI primers and Arm-PCR of CDR3 regions. TCRdb re-derived calls from the multiplex PCR reads in MiXCR, one entry per CDR3 protein. The sample includes about 560,000 distinct CDR3 sequences, around 16% of them seen just once. This same sample was also taken into another study, of T cells in Graves' hyperthyroidism and ophthalmopathy. That investigation notes: An initial round of RT-PCR targeting the TCR CDR3 relied on the HTBI primer set.

This sequence was found in a young man with Graves disease. The source was peripheral blood mononuclear cells (PBMCs), collected at new diagnosis, from a patient treated with antithyroid drugs.

DNA of the CDR3: TGCGCCAGCAGCCAAGAGGTCGGGGCGGGAGCCTACGAGCAGTACTTC. This codes for CASSQEVGAGAYEQYF. The chain uses TRBV4-1 and TRBJ2-7; 7 bases fit TRBD2. The trim removed 0 bases at V and 2 bases at J, leaving 7 bases unmatched. Per germline, CDR1 MGHRA and CDR2 YSYEKL. CDR3 length: 16 residues.